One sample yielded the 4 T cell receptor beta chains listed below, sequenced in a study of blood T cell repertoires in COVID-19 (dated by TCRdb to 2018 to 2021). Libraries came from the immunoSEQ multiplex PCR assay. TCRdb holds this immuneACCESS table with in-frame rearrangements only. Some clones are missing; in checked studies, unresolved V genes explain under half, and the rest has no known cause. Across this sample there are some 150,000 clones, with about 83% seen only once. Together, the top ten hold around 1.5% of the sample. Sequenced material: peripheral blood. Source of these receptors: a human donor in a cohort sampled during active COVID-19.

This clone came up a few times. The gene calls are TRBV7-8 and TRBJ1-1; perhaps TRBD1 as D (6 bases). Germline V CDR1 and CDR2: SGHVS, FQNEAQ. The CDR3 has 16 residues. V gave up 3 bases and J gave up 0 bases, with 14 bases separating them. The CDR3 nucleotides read TGTGCCAGCAGCTTCGGACCGACAGGAGTGAACACTGAAGCTTTCTTT. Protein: CASSFGPTGVNTEAFF.

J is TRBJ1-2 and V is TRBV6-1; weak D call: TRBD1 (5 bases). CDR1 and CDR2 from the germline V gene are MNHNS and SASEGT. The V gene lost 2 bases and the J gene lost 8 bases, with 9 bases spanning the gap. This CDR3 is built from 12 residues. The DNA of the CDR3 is TGTGCCAGCAGTGAAAGGGGCCGAGGCTACACCTTC. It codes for CASSERGRGYTF.

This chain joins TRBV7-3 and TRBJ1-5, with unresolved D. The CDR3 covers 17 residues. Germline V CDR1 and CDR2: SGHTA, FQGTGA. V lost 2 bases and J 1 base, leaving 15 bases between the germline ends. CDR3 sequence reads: CASSLESGSRSNQPQHF. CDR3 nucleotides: TGTGCCAGCAGCTTAGAATCGGGGTCTAGAAGCAATCAGCCCCAGCATTTT.

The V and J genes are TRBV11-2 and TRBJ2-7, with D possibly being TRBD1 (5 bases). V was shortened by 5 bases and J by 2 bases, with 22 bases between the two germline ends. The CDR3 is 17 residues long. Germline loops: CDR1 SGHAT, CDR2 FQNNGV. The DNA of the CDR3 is TGTGCCAGCAGCCCTCCAACCCAGGGCTACCTCCCCTACGAGCAGTACTTC. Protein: CASSPPTQGYLPYEQYF.